This TCR beta chain emerged from a study of blood T cell repertoires in COVID-19. On the study more broadly: Acute and convalescent COVID-19 specimens originated in the United States, Italy and Spain. PBMCs, B-cell-depleted T cells, or T cells were the source of the cDNA or gDNA that made up the material.

Per the authors' pipeline: By means of reference gene primer amplification, nucleated cell counts were estimated. The repertoire was sequenced with immunoSEQ multiplex PCR; TCRdb's copy has only in-frame clones and lacks some. For V, J and clone size, that table is used; D and trimming come from the DNA. The sample records hundreds of thousands of clones, around 85% being singletons. The CDR3 length is 19 residues. From germline, CDR1 is LNHDA and CDR2 SQIVND (reference sequence). Trimming cost V 0 bases and J 2 bases; bases outside gene matches: 11. This TCR was recovered from a human donor in a cohort sampled during active COVID-19. The chain has TRBV19 and TRBJ2-3; 10 bases agree with TRBD2. Sequencing input: peripheral blood. Here the CDR3 reads CASSIDTLALAGVTDTQYF. CDR3 sequence (DNA): TGTGCCAGTAGTATAGATACCCTAGCTCTAGCGGGGGTCACAGATACGCAGTATTTT.